These T cell receptor beta chains were read from a single sample in a study of cytomegalovirus exposure and HLA in healthy donors. Clones were sequenced by immunoSEQ multiplex PCR, and TCRdb holds only the in-frame ones, with some missing. In the table there are tens of thousands of clones, more than 60% of which are singletons. The sequencing sample was made of PBMCs. Source of these receptors: a male donor in good health and CMV-seropositive. Each CDR3 is given with its conserved first and last residue. D genes are given only for firm matches. Size tells how often a clone was seen (once, few, many) or the class of an expanded clone, and some rows leave it out.

j_gene: TRBJ2-5
v_gene: TRBV4-3
d_gene: .
abundance: .
CDR3aa: CASSQDMTTGSAQETQYF
CDR3nt: TGCGCCAGCAGCCAAGATATGACAACGGGATCGGCGCAAGAGACCCAGTACTTC

j_gene: TRBJ1-2
v_gene: TRBV27
d_gene: TRBD1
abundance: .
CDR3aa: CASSYQGGGDGVSYGYTF
CDR3nt: TGTGCCAGCAGTTATCAGGGGGGTGGGGATGGGGTTAGCTATGGCTACACCTTC

j_gene: TRBJ2-7
v_gene: TRBV28
d_gene: TRBD2
abundance: .
CDR3aa: CASRLDRPSGQAWGEQYF
CDR3nt: TGTGCCAGCAGACTCGACAGACCTAGCGGGCAGGCCTGGGGCGAGCAGTACTTC

j_gene: TRBJ2-7
v_gene: TRBV18
d_gene: .
abundance: .
CDR3aa: CASSTGRGSYEQYF
CDR3nt: TGTGCCAGCTCCACAGGTAGGGGCTCCTACGAGCAGTACTTC

j_gene: TRBJ2-7
v_gene: TRBV5-6
d_gene: .
abundance: .
CDR3aa: CASSFTYYEQYF
CDR3nt: TGTGCCAGCAGCTTTACCTACTACGAGCAGTACTTC

j_gene: TRBJ2-2
v_gene: TRBV2
d_gene: TRBD1
abundance: .
CDR3aa: CASSSRGRGQGTGELFF
CDR3nt: TGTGCCAGCAGCAGTAGAGGCAGGGGGCAGGGCACCGGGGAGCTGTTTTTT

j_gene: TRBJ1-4
v_gene: TRBV6-5
d_gene: TRBD1
abundance: .
CDR3aa: CASSSLLGGSSEKLFF
CDR3nt: TGTGCCAGCAGTTCCCTACTAGGGGGCTCGAGTGAAAAACTGTTTTTT

j_gene: TRBJ1-3
v_gene: TRBV10-3
d_gene: .
abundance: few
CDR3aa: CAIRDSSGNTIYF
CDR3nt: TGTGCCATCAGGGACTCCTCTGGAAACACCATATATTTT

j_gene: TRBJ2-2
v_gene: TRBV6-5
d_gene: TRBD2
abundance: once
CDR3aa: CATETSGRGTGELFF
CDR3nt: TGTGCCACCGAGACTAGCGGGAGAGGAACCGGGGAGCTGTTTTTT

j_gene: TRBJ2-7
v_gene: TRBV7-9
d_gene: TRBD1
abundance: .
CDR3aa: CASSLEAGGYEQYF
CDR3nt: TGTGCCAGCAGCTTAGAAGCAGGGGGCTACGAGCAGTACTTC

j_gene: TRBJ2-5
v_gene: TRBV23-1
d_gene: TRBD2
abundance: .
CDR3aa: CASSQWGTGGPETQYF
CDR3nt: TGCGCCAGCAGTCAATGGGGGACGGGAGGGCCCGAGACCCAGTACTTC

j_gene: TRBJ2-2
v_gene: TRBV2
d_gene: .
abundance: .
CDR3aa: CASSESRGNTGELFF
CDR3nt: TGTGCCAGCAGTGAGTCGCGGGGGAACACCGGGGAGCTGTTTTTT

j_gene: TRBJ2-7
v_gene: TRBV4-2
d_gene: .
abundance: .
CDR3aa: CASSQDPIRREQYF
CDR3nt: TGTGCCAGCAGCCAAGATCCGATCCGCAGAGAGCAGTACTTC

j_gene: TRBJ2-1
v_gene: TRBV4-1
d_gene: TRBD2
abundance: few
CDR3aa: CASSRGGFMTSGGAQFF
CDR3nt: TGCGCCAGCAGCCGGGGCGGGTTTATGACTAGCGGGGGGGCTCAGTTCTTC

j_gene: TRBJ2-1
v_gene: TRBV5-4
d_gene: TRBD1
abundance: .
CDR3aa: CASSLGQGANEQFF
CDR3nt: TGTGCCAGCAGCTTGGGACAGGGGGCCAATGAGCAGTTCTTC

j_gene: TRBJ1-6
v_gene: TRBV5-1
d_gene: .
abundance: .
CDR3aa: CASSSGYMGGYNSPLHF
CDR3nt: TGCGCCAGCAGCTCAGGGTATATGGGAGGATATAATTCACCCCTCCACTTT

j_gene: TRBJ2-1
v_gene: TRBV25-1
d_gene: .
abundance: .
CDR3aa: CASSKSPPGDEQFF
CDR3nt: TGTGCCAGCAGTAAAAGTCCACCCGGGGATGAGCAGTTCTTC

j_gene: TRBJ2-1
v_gene: TRBV6-1
d_gene: .
abundance: few
CDR3aa: CASSRTDNEQFF
CDR3nt: TGTGCCAGCAGTCGGACTGACAATGAGCAGTTCTTC

j_gene: TRBJ2-3
v_gene: TRBV11-2
d_gene: TRBD2
abundance: .
CDR3aa: CASILSGTFTDTQYF
CDR3nt: TGTGCCAGCATCCTTAGCGGGACTTTCACAGATACGCAGTATTTT

j_gene: TRBJ2-2
v_gene: TRBV5-4
d_gene: TRBD2
abundance: once
CDR3aa: CAIPRSAGGSTGELFF
CDR3nt: TGTGCCATCCCCAGATCGGCGGGAGGTTCCACCGGGGAGCTGTTTTTT

j_gene: TRBJ1-1
v_gene: TRBV15
d_gene: .
abundance: .
CDR3aa: CATSIQGDEAFF
CDR3nt: TGTGCCACCAGTATACAGGGCGACGAAGCTTTCTTT

j_gene: TRBJ1-2
v_gene: TRBV18
d_gene: TRBD1
abundance: .
CDR3aa: CASSPQQGDYGYTF
CDR3nt: TGTGCCAGCTCACCACAACAGGGGGACTATGGCTACACCTTC

j_gene: TRBJ2-4
v_gene: TRBV6-5
d_gene: TRBD1
abundance: .
CDR3aa: CASSYSPGQQHIQYF
CDR3nt: TGTGCCAGCAGTTACTCACCGGGACAGCAACACATTCAGTACTTC

j_gene: TRBJ2-7
v_gene: TRBV4-1
d_gene: TRBD1
abundance: few
CDR3aa: CASSQADRAAYEQYF
CDR3nt: TGCGCCAGCAGCCAGGCTGACAGGGCAGCCTACGAGCAGTACTTC

j_gene: TRBJ2-3
v_gene: TRBV10-2
d_gene: .
abundance: .
CDR3aa: CASRPGHSTDTQYF
CDR3nt: TGCGCCAGCAGACCTGGACATAGCACAGATACGCAGTATTTT

j_gene: TRBJ2-7
v_gene: TRBV11-3
d_gene: .
abundance: .
CDR3aa: CASSINSYEQYF
CDR3nt: TGTGCCAGCAGCATCAACTCCTACGAGCAGTACTTC

j_gene: TRBJ2-5
v_gene: TRBV5-6
d_gene: TRBD2
abundance: .
CDR3aa: CASTYQLAGVRETQYF
CDR3nt: TGTGCCAGCACCTACCAACTAGCGGGGGTGCGTGAGACCCAGTACTTC

j_gene: TRBJ2-7
v_gene: TRBV7-6
d_gene: TRBD1
abundance: once
CDR3aa: CASSRTGTGAYEQYF
CDR3nt: TGTGCCAGCAGCCGTACCGGGACAGGGGCTTACGAGCAGTACTTC

j_gene: TRBJ2-1
v_gene: TRBV11-2
d_gene: .
abundance: .
CDR3aa: CASSGPGVNEQFF
CDR3nt: TGTGCCAGCAGCGGGCCAGGGGTCAATGAGCAGTTCTTC

j_gene: TRBJ2-7
v_gene: TRBV27
d_gene: .
abundance: .
CDR3aa: CASSPRPAWYEQYF
CDR3nt: TGTGCCAGCAGTCCTCGCCCAGCGTGGTACGAGCAGTACTTC

j_gene: TRBJ2-7
v_gene: TRBV4-1
d_gene: TRBD1
abundance: .
CDR3aa: CASSRIGQGVIEQYF
CDR3nt: TGCGCCAGCAGCCGGATCGGACAGGGGGTCATCGAGCAGTACTTC

j_gene: TRBJ2-7
v_gene: TRBV5-6
d_gene: TRBD1
abundance: .
CDR3aa: CASSRYSRTGSEQYF
CDR3nt: TGTGCCAGCAGCCGATATTCAAGGACAGGGTCCGAGCAGTACTTC

j_gene: TRBJ2-7
v_gene: TRBV10-3
d_gene: .
abundance: .
CDR3aa: CAISEVVGKSSYEQYF
CDR3nt: TGTGCCATCAGTGAGGTCGTCGGTAAAAGCTCCTACGAGCAGTACTTC

j_gene: TRBJ1-4
v_gene: TRBV7-6
d_gene: TRBD1
abundance: .
CDR3aa: CASSLGPSGGGNEKLFF
CDR3nt: TGTGCCAGCAGCTTAGGGCCTTCAGGGGGTGGGAATGAAAAACTGTTTTTT

j_gene: TRBJ1-1
v_gene: TRBV19
d_gene: .
abundance: .
CDR3aa: CASSPTHRVVNTEAFF
CDR3nt: TGTGCCAGTAGCCCCACCCACAGGGTAGTGAACACTGAAGCTTTCTTT

j_gene: TRBJ2-2
v_gene: TRBV18
d_gene: TRBD2
abundance: .
CDR3aa: CASSPRPGGNTGELFF
CDR3nt: TGTGCCAGCTCACCACGTCCGGGAGGGAACACCGGGGAGCTGTTTTTT

j_gene: TRBJ1-5
v_gene: TRBV7-9
d_gene: .
abundance: .
CDR3aa: CASSLGTANSNQPQHF
CDR3nt: TGTGCCAGCAGCTTAGGGACAGCTAATAGCAATCAGCCCCAGCATTTT

j_gene: TRBJ2-5
v_gene: TRBV18
d_gene: .
abundance: .
CDR3aa: CASNHQDTETQYF
CDR3nt: TGTGCCAGCAATCACCAGGACACAGAGACCCAGTACTTC

j_gene: TRBJ1-6
v_gene: TRBV19
d_gene: TRBD1
abundance: .
CDR3aa: CASSITGGESSYNSPLHF
CDR3nt: TGTGCCAGTAGTATCACAGGGGGCGAGTCCTCCTATAATTCACCCCTCCACTTT

j_gene: TRBJ1-2
v_gene: TRBV7-6
d_gene: .
abundance: .
CDR3aa: CASSLDHRVEGYTF
CDR3nt: TGTGCCAGCAGCTTAGATCACAGGGTGGAGGGCTACACCTTC

j_gene: TRBJ1-5
v_gene: TRBV28
d_gene: TRBD1
abundance: .
CDR3aa: CASSLVGQGVQPQHF
CDR3nt: TGTGCCAGCAGTTTAGTGGGACAGGGTGTACAGCCCCAGCATTTT

j_gene: TRBJ2-4
v_gene: TRBV6-1
d_gene: .
abundance: .
CDR3aa: CASSERAGMGWGAQYF
CDR3nt: TGTGCCAGCAGTGAACGGGCCGGGATGGGGTGGGGAGCGCAGTACTTC

j_gene: TRBJ2-7
v_gene: TRBV7-9
d_gene: TRBD1
abundance: .
CDR3aa: CASSPSIFRDRAYEQYF
CDR3nt: TGTGCCAGCAGCCCAAGCATTTTTCGGGACAGAGCCTACGAGCAGTACTTC